In its sample, the clone carrying this T cell receptor (beta chain) was seen a few times. Its antigen is unidentified. This sample was included in a study of T cells after yellow fever vaccination. Template switching by 5'RACE produced TCR cDNA, adding a universal primer site and UMIs. In TCRdb, the 5' RACE reads were re-called with MiXCR into one record per CDR3 protein. This table has 200,000 to 250,000 distinct CDR3 sequences, more than 3% appearing once. Trimming removed 2 bases at V and 6 bases at J, with 10 bases between. The germline V gene encodes CDR1 DFQATT and CDR2 SNEGSKA (reference sequence). The CDR3 is 13 amino acids. Study-wide results and limits: The secondary response was weaker but peaked faster, day 5 versus 15. The bulk population could contribute abundant contaminating clonotypes to FACS-sorted repertoires. A limited proportion of clonotypes was detected within both the CD4 and CD8 compartments.

The sequenced sample was CD4+ T cells sorted from PBMCs, obtained 10 days after the yellow fever booster vaccination. V is TRBV20-1 and J is TRBJ1-4; no clear D gene. The source is a man aged 18 to 35 who received the YFV17D yellow fever vaccine. CDR3 coding DNA: TGCAGTGCTAGAACCCGCCGGGATGAAAAACTGTTTTTT. Protein sequence: CSARTRRDEKLFF.